Presented here are 10 T cell receptor beta chains from one specimen sequenced in a study of identical twins. TCRdb re-derived calls from the 5' RACE reads in MiXCR, one entry per CDR3 protein. The sample shows just under 550,000 distinct CDR3 sequences, 13% to 15% of them seen only once. The same specimen was also included in a second study, on yellow fever vaccine responses in identical twins.

The sample comprised CD4+ T cells sorted from blood. The receptors shown here come from a woman between 18 and 29 years old in good health.

J is TRBJ2-5 and V is TRBV10-3; D perhaps matches TRBD2 (6 bases). Germline V lookup: CDR1 ENHRY, CDR2 SYGVKD. V lost 2 bases and J lost 4, with 11 bases in between. The CDR3 has 14 amino acids. CDR3 bases: TGTGCCATCAGTGAGACCCAGGGAGGAGAGACCCAGTACTTC. Translated: CAISETQGGETQYF.

The chain is built from TRBV4-2 and TRBJ1-4, with D maybe TRBD1 (6 bases). The germline V and J ends were trimmed by 0 bases and 6 bases, with 14 bases remaining between them. The V gene's germline CDR1 is LGHNA and CDR2 YNFKEQ. CDR3 length: 16 amino acids. In DNA form, the CDR3 reads TGTGCCAGCAGCCAAGATCCCGGGGGCAGCCATGAAAAACTGTTTTTT. It specifies CASSQDPGGSHEKLFF.

This clonotype came up a few times. The rearrangement links TRBV28 to TRBJ2-7; D gene unclear. Germline CDR1 reads MDHEN; CDR2 reads SYDVKM. CDR3 length: 13 residues. Trimming left V 2 bases short and J 9 bases short, with 14 bases between. The CDR3 bases are TGTGCCAGCAGTTTAGACCGGGCCGTAGGGCAGTACTTC. This codes for CASSLDRAVGQYF. Full variable domain (outside the CDR3, taken from reference TRBV28 and TRBJ2-7): DVKVTQSSRYLVKRTGEKVFLECVQDMDHENMFWYRQDPGLGLRLIYFSYDVKMKEKGDIPEGYSVSREKKERFSLILESASTNQTSMYLCASSLDRAVGQYFGPGTRLTVT.

This clonotype was recorded at least ten times. The CDR3 protein is CASSVGQGGYNEQFF. The CDR3 region has the DNA TGTGCCAGCAGCGTCGGACAGGGAGGGTACAATGAGCAGTTCTTC. V is TRBV7-2 and J is TRBJ2-1; possibly TRBD1 for D (8 bases). The CDR3 extends over 15 amino acids. V lost 5 bases, J lost 4 bases, and 15 bases lay in between. Germline CDR1 and CDR2: SGHTA and FQGNSA.

The chain combines TRBV5-4 with TRBJ1-4, with TRBD1 matching over 11 bases. This CDR3 is built from 20 residues. CDR1 and CDR2 (germline): SGHNT, YYREEE (reference sequence). Losses at the gene ends were 3 bases for V and 0 bases for J; bases not matched to a gene: 13. The CDR3 loop is CASSSELDRGLGSTNEKLFF. CDR3 bases: TGTGCCAGCAGCTCGGAACTGGACAGGGGGCTCGGGTCAACTAATGAAAAACTGTTTTTT.

This clonotype appeared a few times. The genes are TRBV11-2 and TRBJ2-4; TRBD1 is a possible D gene (7 bases). The CDR3 contains 18 residues. The V gene lost 2 bases and the J gene lost 5 bases, with 22 bases spanning the gap. Per germline, CDR1 SGHAT and CDR2 FQNNGV. CDR3 DNA sequence: TGTGCCAGCAGCTTATGGTTGATGGGGGGACAGAGAGAAAACATTCAGTACTTC. Amino acids: CASSLWLMGGQRENIQYF.

This clonotype occurred a few times. This chain links TRBV10-3 with TRBJ2-5; 8 nucleotides align to TRBD2. Germline-derived CDR1 and CDR2 are ENHRY and SYGVKD. V shed 10 bases and J 2 bases; nucleotides not matched to a gene: 6. The CDR3 extends over 13 amino acids. The CDR3 DNA reads TGTGCCACCTCTAGCGGGTTGCAAGAGACCCAGTACTTC. Translating gives CATSSGLQETQYF.

In this sample, this clonotype turned up a few times. This chain links TRBV21-1 with TRBJ2-3; TRBD1, the D gene given by the table, was not confirmed from the DNA. TRBV21-1 is marked as a pseudogene. The CDR3 spans 16 residues. DNA for the CDR3: TGTGCCAGCACGGGCGACAGGGATCGGTGCACAGATACGCAGTATTTT. Translated: CASTGDRDRCTDTQYF.

The V gene is TRBV6-1, the J gene TRBJ1-6, with unresolved D. Germline V gene lookup returns CDR1 MNHNS and CDR2 SASEGT. Trimming pared 7 bases from V and 8 bases from J, leaving 15 bases between. This CDR3 region has 14 residues. CDR3 bases: TGTGCCAGCACCGGGTCGGGTGATTATTCACCCCTCCACTTT. The encoded protein is CASTGSGDYSPLHF.

CDR3 sequence (DNA): TGCAGAGGGTACAGAAGCCCGAACACTGAAGCTTTCTTT. Translating gives CRGYRSPNTEAFF. The V gene is TRBV20-1, the J gene TRBJ1-1; the D is unclear. CDR1 DFQATT and CDR2 SNEGSKA come from the germline V gene (reference sequence). The CDR3 consists of 13 residues.